The entry below describes one T cell receptor beta chain. PCR involved 60 Vbeta and 13 Jbeta primers. Clones were sequenced by immunoSEQ multiplex PCR, and TCRdb holds only the in-frame ones, with some missing. There are nearly 200,000 clones in the sample; 70% to 80% occur only once, and approximately 0.4% lies in the top ten. The data originate from a study of cytomegalovirus exposure and HLA in healthy donors. The CDR3 spans 16 residues. CDR1 and CDR2 (germline): LNHDA, SQIVND (reference sequence). V dropped 1 base and J dropped 7; count of bases not matched to a gene: 10. This chain uses TRBV19 with TRBJ1-2, with 9 bases lining up with TRBD1. What was sequenced was PBMCs. This TCR derives from a male donor in good health and CMV-seropositive. CDR3 nucleotides: TGTGCCAGTAGTATAGTACCGGGACAGGGACTTCTTGGCTACACCTTC. Translating gives CASSIVPGQGLLGYTF.